This T cell receptor beta chain comes out of a study of T cell responses to AZD1222 COVID-19 vaccine. Concerning this clone itself: Its antigen is as yet unknown.

Study results and limitations: In a largely white British group with more females than males, clonal diversity was possibly underestimated.

Sequencing was performed with immunoSEQ multiplex PCR; in TCRdb, only in-frame clones are kept and a portion is missing. The repertoire includes over 45,000 clones, around nine tenths of them detected once, and under 5% sits in the top ten. Germline CDR1 is MRHNA and CDR2 is SNTAGT. This CDR3 is built from 16 residues. The ends lost 0 bases at V and 3 bases at J; junction bases unmatched: 6. Sequenced material: peripheral blood, taken on day 0 of AZD1222 vaccination. The chain uses TRBV6-4 and TRBJ2-7; 9 bases fit TRBD1. This clonotype originated in an adult in good health. The CDR3 nucleotides read TGTGCCAGCAGTGACTCGAGTCGGGGACAGGGCTACGAGCAGTACTTC. As protein: CASSDSSRGQGYEQYF.